The rows below give T cell receptor beta chains drawn from one sample of a study of beta chain features in type 1 diabetes. Some clones are missing from TCRdb's copy, which holds only in-frame ones; the method was immunoSEQ multiplex PCR. This sample has around 310,000 clones, with roughly 11% found just once. The sample taken for sequencing was naive CD4+ T cells from blood. All receptors derive from a woman aged 25 to 45 in good health. Both conserved end residues are part of each CDR3. A D gene is named only where the DNA matches it firmly. Rows may omit the clone size; those that give it use once, few, many or a size class.

j_call | v_call | d_call | clone_size | cdr3_nt | cdr3_aa
TRBJ2-3 | TRBV11-1 | NA | few | TGTGCCAGCAGCCGCCCCGGTCCAGATACGCAGTATTTT | CASSRPGPDTQYF
TRBJ2-2 | TRBV7-2 | NA | few | TGTGCCAGCAGCTTAGCCAGGGCCGACACCGGGGAGCTGTTTTTT | CASSLARADTGELFF
TRBJ1-2 | TRBV28 | NA | NA | TGTGCCAGCAGCCCAGGGTATGGCTACACCTTC | CASSPGYGYTF
TRBJ2-2 | TRBV11-2 | NA | NA | TGTGCCAGCAGCTTAACGGGAGTGGCCGGGGAGCTGTTTTTT | CASSLTGVAGELFF
TRBJ2-7 | TRBV6-5 | NA | NA | TGTGCCAGCAGTTACTCTTCCCATTCCTCCTACGAGCAGTACTTC | CASSYSSHSSYEQYF
TRBJ2-3 | TRBV21-1 | NA | few | TGTGCCAGCAGCAAAGTAGGACAGAAAACGGGTCCCCAGACAGATACGCAGTATTTT | CASSKVGQKTGPQTDTQYF
TRBJ2-1 | TRBV30 | NA | NA | TGTGCCTGGAGTCCCTTGAGCGCCAATGAGCAGTTCTTC | CAWSPLSANEQFF
TRBJ2-1 | TRBV7-3 | TRBD2 | NA | TGTGCCAGCAGCCTCACTAGCGGGCTCAATGAGCAGTTCTTC | CASSLTSGLNEQFF
TRBJ2-7 | TRBV6-5 | TRBD1 | few | TGTGCCAGCAGTTACTCGACAGGGAGCGTCCACGAGCAGTACTTC | CASSYSTGSVHEQYF
TRBJ2-1 | TRBV25-1 | TRBD2 | NA | TGTGCCAGCAGGGGGGACTACGGAAATGAGCAGTTCTTC | CASRGDYGNEQFF
TRBJ1-1 | TRBV6-6 | NA | NA | TGTGCCAGCAGTTACTCTCGGGGTTCCGGCACTGAAGCTTTCTTT | CASSYSRGSGTEAFF
TRBJ2-1 | TRBV7-9 | TRBD2 | few | TGTGCCAGCAGCTTCCCAAAACTGGCTAGCGGAGGTTCCTACAATGAGCAGTTCTTC | CASSFPKLASGGSYNEQFF
TRBJ2-3 | TRBV5-1 | NA | NA | TGCGCCAGCAGCTTGGACAGGGATGATACGCAGTATTTT | CASSLDRDDTQYF
TRBJ2-2 | TRBV7-2 | TRBD2 | few | TGTGCCAGCAGCTTACGTCCGCGGGAGGCGAACACCGGGGAGCTGTTTTTT | CASSLRPREANTGELFF
TRBJ1-4 | TRBV19 | NA | few | TGTGCCTCGAAGTTAGGGACAAATGAAAAACTGTTTTTT | CASKLGTNEKLFF
TRBJ2-2 | TRBV9 | TRBD2 | NA | TGTGCCAGCAGCGAGACTAGCGGCAACACCGGGGAGCTGTTTTTT | CASSETSGNTGELFF
TRBJ2-7 | TRBV13 | TRBD1 | NA | TGTGCCAGCAGCTTAGGGGGACAGGGACGACGACTAAGGGAAGAAGAGCAGTACTTC | CASSLGGQGRRLREEEQYF
TRBJ1-3 | TRBV6-4 | NA | NA | TGTGCCAGCGGAGACCGGGACTCTGGAAACACCATATATTTT | CASGDRDSGNTIYF
TRBJ2-3 | TRBV2 | NA | NA | TGTGCCAGCAGTACGTCCGGGAGGGGGCGCTCAGATACGCAGTATTTT | CASSTSGRGRSDTQYF
TRBJ2-7 | TRBV4-2 | TRBD1 | NA | TGTGCCAGCAGCCAAGAAATGACAGGGACCTACGAGCAGTACTTC | CASSQEMTGTYEQYF
TRBJ2-2 | TRBV18 | NA | NA | TGTGCCAGCTCACCCACCCAGATCGCGAACACCGGGGAGCTGTTTTTT | CASSPTQIANTGELFF
TRBJ2-7 | TRBV5-1 | TRBD2 | few | TGCGCCAGCAGCTTGGTCCTAGCGGGATCCTACGAGCAGTACTTC | CASSLVLAGSYEQYF
TRBJ2-1 | TRBV4-2 | TRBD2 | few | TGTGCCAGCAGCCAAGTAGGGACTAGCTACAATGAGCAGTTCTTC | CASSQVGTSYNEQFF
TRBJ2-1 | TRBV5-1 | NA | few | TGCGCCAGCAGTGGGGGCCCAATCTCCTACAATGAGCAGTTCTTC | CASSGGPISYNEQFF
TRBJ2-1 | TRBV4-2 | TRBD2 | few | TGTGCCAGCAGCTTGGGGCTAGCGGACAATGAGCAGTTCTTC | CASSLGLADNEQFF
TRBJ2-7 | TRBV4-2 | TRBD1 | NA | TGTGCCAGCAGCCAAGAGGGGACAGTAACTTCCTACGAGCAGTACTTC | CASSQEGTVTSYEQYF
TRBJ2-6 | TRBV18 | NA | few | TGTGCCAGCTCACCGCGAGAGAGCTCTGGGGCCAACGTCCTGACTTTC | CASSPRESSGANVLTF
TRBJ2-2 | TRBV25-1 | NA | few | TGTGCCAGCAGTCGGGACTCTTCGAACACCGGGGAGCTGTTTTTT | CASSRDSSNTGELFF